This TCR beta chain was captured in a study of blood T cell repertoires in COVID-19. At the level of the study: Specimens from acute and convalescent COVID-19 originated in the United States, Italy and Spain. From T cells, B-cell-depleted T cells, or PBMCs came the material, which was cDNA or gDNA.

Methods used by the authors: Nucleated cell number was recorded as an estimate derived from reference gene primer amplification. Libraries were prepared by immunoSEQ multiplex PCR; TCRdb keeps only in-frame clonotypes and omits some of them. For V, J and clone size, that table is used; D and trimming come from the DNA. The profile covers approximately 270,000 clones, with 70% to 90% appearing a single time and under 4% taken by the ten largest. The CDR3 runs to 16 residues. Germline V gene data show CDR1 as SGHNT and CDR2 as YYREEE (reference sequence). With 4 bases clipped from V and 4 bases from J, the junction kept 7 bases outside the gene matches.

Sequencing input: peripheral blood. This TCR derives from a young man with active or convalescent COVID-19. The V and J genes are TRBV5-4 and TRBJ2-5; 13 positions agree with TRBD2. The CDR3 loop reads CASSAPGLAGVETQYF. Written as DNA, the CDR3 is TGTGCCAGCAGCGCGCCTGGACTAGCGGGGGTAGAGACCCAGTACTTC.